These T cell receptor beta chains were read from a single sample in a study of response to subunit inactivated influenza vaccine. One entry per CDR3 protein results from TCRdb running MiXCR on the RT-PCR reads. Here the sample spans under 750,000 distinct CDR3 sequences, over 9.5% being singletons. The sequenced sample was PBMCs from blood, obtained on the day of vaccination. These receptors were taken from a man aged 45 to 65 who received an inactivated influenza vaccine. Each CDR3 is given with its conserved first and last residue. The order of the fields is clone size, D gene, J gene, V gene, CDR3 DNA, CDR3 protein. A D gene is named only where the DNA matches it firmly. Rows give clone size only sometimes, using once, few, many, or a class for an expanded clone.

clone size: few; D gene: NA; J gene: TRBJ2-2; V gene: TRBV20-1; CDR3 DNA: TGCAGTGCCGTAGACACAACCTCGAACACCGGGGAGCTGTTTTTT; CDR3 protein: CSAVDTTSNTGELFF
clone size: few; D gene: NA; J gene: TRBJ2-2; V gene: TRBV4-3; CDR3 DNA: TGCGCCAGCAGCGCCCGACTTCACGGGGAGCTGTTTTTT; CDR3 protein: CASSARLHGELFF
clone size: NA; D gene: TRBD2; J gene: TRBJ2-6; V gene: TRBV20-1; CDR3 DNA: TGCAGTGCCGAACCGGGACTAGCGTTCTCTGGGGCCAACGTCCTGACTTTC; CDR3 protein: CSAEPGLAFSGANVLTF
clone size: NA; D gene: NA; J gene: TRBJ2-1; V gene: TRBV6-4; CDR3 DNA: TGTGCCAGCAGTGACGTGCCGGGAGCCGACAATGAGCAGTTCTTC; CDR3 protein: CASSDVPGADNEQFF
clone size: many; D gene: TRBD1; J gene: TRBJ2-3; V gene: TRBV5-1; CDR3 DNA: TGCGCCAGCAGCTTGAACGGACAGGGGGGATCAGATACGCAGTATTTT; CDR3 protein: CASSLNGQGGSDTQYF
clone size: NA; D gene: TRBD2; J gene: TRBJ2-2; V gene: TRBV11-2; CDR3 DNA: TGTGCCAGCAGCTTGTGGACTAGCGGGACCGCCGGGGAGCTGTTTTTT; CDR3 protein: CASSLWTSGTAGELFF
clone size: few; D gene: NA; J gene: TRBJ2-5; V gene: TRBV24-1; CDR3 DNA: TGTGCCACCAGTGACCCGGGACAACAAGAGACCCAGTACTTC; CDR3 protein: CATSDPGQQETQYF
clone size: NA; D gene: NA; J gene: TRBJ2-1; V gene: TRBV15; CDR3 DNA: TGTGCCACCAGCAGAGAGGATGAGGGAAGCTCCTACAATGAGCAGTTCTTC; CDR3 protein: CATSREDEGSSYNEQFF
clone size: few; D gene: NA; J gene: TRBJ1-1; V gene: TRBV19; CDR3 DNA: TGTGCCAGTAAGCCGTGGGGGGGACGACAGTTGAACACTGAAGCTTTCTTT; CDR3 protein: CASKPWGGRQLNTEAFF
clone size: NA; D gene: NA; J gene: TRBJ2-7; V gene: TRBV6-2/TRBV6-3; CDR3 DNA: TGTGCCAGCAGTTACGATTTGCGGAGAGGTTACGAGCAGTACTTC; CDR3 protein: CASSYDLRRGYEQYF
clone size: NA; D gene: NA; J gene: TRBJ2-7; V gene: TRBV16; CDR3 DNA: TGTGCCAGCAGCCAATCGGCGGCCTACGAGCAGTACTTC; CDR3 protein: CASSQSAAYEQYF
clone size: NA; D gene: NA; J gene: TRBJ2-5; V gene: TRBV15; CDR3 DNA: TGTGCCACCAGCAGGAGCTCTTCGGACCAGTACTTC; CDR3 protein: CATSRSSSDQYF
clone size: NA; D gene: TRBD1; J gene: TRBJ1-5; V gene: TRBV4-1; CDR3 DNA: TGCGCCAGCAGCGGACAGGGGGCGAGTCAGCCCCAGCATTTT; CDR3 protein: CASSGQGASQPQHF
clone size: few; D gene: NA; J gene: TRBJ2-3; V gene: TRBV20-1; CDR3 DNA: TGCAGTGCTAGAAGGGGACTTGGCACAGATACGCAGTATTTT; CDR3 protein: CSARRGLGTDTQYF
clone size: few; D gene: NA; J gene: TRBJ1-3; V gene: TRBV6-5; CDR3 DNA: TGTGCCAGCAGTTACTCGGGGGGGGCGCAGGGAAACACCATATATTTT; CDR3 protein: CASSYSGGAQGNTIYF
clone size: NA; D gene: NA; J gene: TRBJ2-7; V gene: TRBV24-1; CDR3 DNA: TGTGCCACCAGTGATTCATCCTACGAGCAGTACTTC; CDR3 protein: CATSDSSYEQYF
clone size: NA; D gene: NA; J gene: TRBJ1-5; V gene: TRBV7-8; CDR3 DNA: TGTGCCAGCAGCTTAGTCGGGTTTCCCACGAATCAGCCCCAGCATTTT; CDR3 protein: CASSLVGFPTNQPQHF
clone size: NA; D gene: NA; J gene: TRBJ2-7; V gene: TRBV5-5; CDR3 DNA: TGTGCCAGCAGCTTGGAACGTGGGCAGCACCTACCCTACGAGCAGTACTTC; CDR3 protein: CASSLERGQHLPYEQYF
clone size: few; D gene: TRBD2; J gene: TRBJ2-3; V gene: TRBV20-1; CDR3 DNA: TGCAGTGCTAGACGGGCGGGGGGGGAGGATACGCAGTATTTT; CDR3 protein: CSARRAGGEDTQYF
clone size: few; D gene: NA; J gene: TRBJ2-1; V gene: TRBV7-9; CDR3 DNA: TGTGCCAGCAGCTTATTGTCTACCCACATAAATGAGCAGTTCTTC; CDR3 protein: CASSLLSTHINEQFF
clone size: many; D gene: NA; J gene: TRBJ2-3; V gene: TRBV5-1; CDR3 DNA: TGCGCCAGCAGCCCTCTCGACTTCACAGATACGCAGTATTTT; CDR3 protein: CASSPLDFTDTQYF
clone size: NA; D gene: TRBD1; J gene: TRBJ1-5; V gene: TRBV20-1; CDR3 DNA: TGCAGTGCTAAACAGGGGGCCGTAGATCAGCCCCAGCATTTT; CDR3 protein: CSAKQGAVDQPQHF
clone size: NA; D gene: NA; J gene: TRBJ1-6; V gene: TRBV5-1; CDR3 DNA: TGCGCCAGCAGCCACAGGCCTGAGGCTGGCTGGAATTCACCCCTCCACTTT; CDR3 protein: CASSHRPEAGWNSPLHF
clone size: few; D gene: NA; J gene: TRBJ1-1; V gene: TRBV5-1; CDR3 DNA: TGCGCCAGCAGCCAAACCGTAGTAGGGGTCACTGAAGCTTTCTTT; CDR3 protein: CASSQTVVGVTEAFF
clone size: NA; D gene: NA; J gene: TRBJ1-3; V gene: TRBV5-5; CDR3 DNA: TGTGCCAGCAGCTTGGTGGAAAAAGAGGTCACCATATATTTT; CDR3 protein: CASSLVEKEVTIYF
clone size: NA; D gene: TRBD1; J gene: TRBJ2-7; V gene: TRBV5-1; CDR3 DNA: TGCGCCAGCAGCAGAAATACAGGGACAGGCTACGAGCAGTACTTC; CDR3 protein: CASSRNTGTGYEQYF